The 10 T cell receptor beta chains in this list originate from one sample, sequenced in a study of CXCR3-negative and CXCR3-positive naive CD8 T cells (dated by TCRdb to between 2017 and 2020). TCRdb lists the instrument as NextSeq 550. The Human TCR Profiling Kit (MiLaboratory) was used to make UMI-labeled 5' RACE TRB cDNA libraries. Reads reprocessed by TCRdb are summarized as one entry per CDR3 protein sequence, and DNA is absent. This sample's records show around 50,000 distinct CDR3 sequences. The leading ten clones occupy 23% of the sample. The material sequenced was memory CD8+ T cells from blood. The cell subset or site label on this specimen signifies: conventional CD8+ memory T cells (TMEM), sorted as controls. The source of these receptors is a human donor in good health. Some clones in this sample may be carry-over from other donors' samples.

V is TRBV18 and J is TRBJ2-7. The CDR3 sequence is 15 residues long. Looked up from germline, CDR1 is KGHSH and CDR2 is LQKENI. CDR3 loop: CASSPGGETSYEQYF.

This chain connects TRBV7-9 to TRBJ2-7; TCRdb designates TRBD1, a call that cannot be tested without DNA. There are 15 residues in the CDR3. Per germline, CDR1 SEHNR and CDR2 FQNEAQ (reference sequence). The CDR3 sequence is CASSPRGGTGYEQYF.

V usage is TRBV25-1 and J usage is TRBJ1-2. The CDR3 extends over 15 amino acids. CDR1 MGHDK and CDR2 SYGVNS come from the germline V gene. The CDR3 sequence is CASSEPGQLNYGYTF.

V usage is TRBV20-1 and J usage is TRBJ2-7. Looked up from germline, CDR1 is DFQATT and CDR2 is SNEGSKA (reference sequence). The CDR3 runs to 12 residues. CDR3 amino acids: CSARRADYEQYF.

The gene calls are TRBV29-1 and TRBJ2-7; as DNA is missing, the TRBD2 call by TCRdb cannot be tested. Germline CDR1 reads SQVTM; CDR2 reads ANQGSEA. This CDR3 has 15 amino acids. The CDR3 sequence is CSVETGGTSGYEQYF.

The rearrangement links TRBV7-3 to TRBJ2-1. Germline V gene sequence: CDR1 SGHTA, CDR2 FQGTGA. This CDR3 contains 13 residues. The CDR3 spells CASSLAGDNEQFF.

This sequence joins TRBV23-1 and TRBJ2-1; TCRdb calls TRBD1, which cannot be checked without DNA. TRBV23-1 is treated as an ORF (open reading frame) with a function not yet certain. There are 15 residues in the CDR3. The CDR3 protein is CASSPLEDRGNEQFF.

This chain links TRBV20-1 with TRBJ2-7; TCRdb picks TRBD1, but there is no DNA to check that call. Looked up from germline, CDR1 is DFQATT and CDR2 is SNEGSKA (reference sequence). This CDR3 region has 16 residues. CDR3 in amino acids: CSAAAQLPGRPYEQYF.

The chain carries TRBV15 and TRBJ2-1. The CDR3 totals 14 residues. Germline V lookup: CDR1 LNHNV, CDR2 YYDKDF (reference sequence). Here the CDR3 reads CATSRDRLAHEQFF.

The CDR3: CASSVGLRTEAFF. The rearrangement uses TRBV2 and TRBJ1-1. The germline gives CDR1 SNHLY, CDR2 FYNNEI. The CDR3 loop spans 13 amino acids.